This entry features one TCR beta chain sequence. This clone's antigen is unknown. Per-nucleotide qualities are absent, and no much larger clonotype sits a single base away. The data belong to a study of radiotherapy plus CTLA-4 blockade in lung cancer (dated by TCRdb to 2017 to 2018). Regarding the study in general: Among enrolled patients, around 20% had an objective response and 25% to 35% reached disease control.

The CDR3, from cysteine to phenylalanine, totals 20 residues. Only the CDR3 portion is preserved as DNA: 60 bases, with reading frame beginning at the first base. CDR1 and CDR2, looked up from the germline V gene, are MGHRA and YSYEKL. V and J are trimmed by 0 bases and 3 bases, and the gene matches miss 12 bases of the junction. The library was generated by the immunoSEQ multiplex PCR assay. What TCRdb holds here is the immuneACCESS table cut down to in-frame rearrangements. Part of the clones is not present; checked against another copy, under half of the missing clones reflect an unresolved V gene, and the others are unexplained. Counted in this sample were tens of thousands of clones; around 87% of them appeared once. The top ten hold about 1% of the sample. Overall study results and their limits: After treatment with radiotherapy and ipilimumab, TCR clones that originated in tumors expanded in peripheral blood. The strongest predictors of response were reported to be early dynamic shifts in blood T cell clones along with a rise in serum interferon-beta following radiation.

The study tested focal radiation therapy combined with CTLA-4 blockade (ipilimumab) in patients with chemo-refractory metastatic non-small-cell lung cancer. The rearrangement combines TRBV4-1 with TRBJ2-3; 13 middle bases align to TRBD2. The origin of this receptor is a human donor with non-small cell lung cancer who had stable disease on radiotherapy plus ipilimumab. The starting material was peripheral blood, obtained from a patient treated with radiotherapy plus ipilimumab. The DNA sequence is given as TGCGCCAGCAGCCAAGATTCCCCCTTGGGACTAGCGGGGATTACAGATACGCAGTATTTT. Its coded protein is CASSQDSPLGLAGITDTQYF.